This T cell receptor (beta chain) is drawn from a study of T cell repertoires in cytomegalovirus infection. For the study at large: CMV epitopes that were recently identified and HLA-C-restricted were used alongside well-studied HLA-B-restricted ones. Public signatures in TCR beta pointed to CMV infection and matching HLA type.

With respect to this clonotype: Its antigen is as yet unknown.

Study-wide points: Based on cumulative public TCR beta family frequency, carriers of CMV plus the relevant HLA were identified. Within the response measured ex vivo, HLA-C-restricted CMV-specific TCR beta clonotypes were dominant.

TCRdb used MiXCR to reprocess the reads, holding one entry per CDR3 protein. The data hold 100,000 to 150,000 distinct CDR3 sequences, with around 30% observed a single time. V dropped 2 bases and J dropped 2; count of bases not matched to a gene: 5. The CDR3 length is 16 residues. Germline values: CDR1 MNHNY, CDR2 SVGAGI (reference sequence). This TCR was recovered from a human donor in good health (CMV status not recorded). Some clones in this sample may be carry-over from other donors' samples. Sample: CD8+ T cells from cultured PBMCs, taken from culture after CMV antigen stimulation. The genes are TRBV6-6 and TRBJ2-2, with 7 positions matching TRBD2. CDR3 DNA sequence: TGTGCCAGCAGTTACACGCTAGCGGTTAACACCGGGGAGCTGTTTTTT. This gives the protein CASSYTLAVNTGELFF.